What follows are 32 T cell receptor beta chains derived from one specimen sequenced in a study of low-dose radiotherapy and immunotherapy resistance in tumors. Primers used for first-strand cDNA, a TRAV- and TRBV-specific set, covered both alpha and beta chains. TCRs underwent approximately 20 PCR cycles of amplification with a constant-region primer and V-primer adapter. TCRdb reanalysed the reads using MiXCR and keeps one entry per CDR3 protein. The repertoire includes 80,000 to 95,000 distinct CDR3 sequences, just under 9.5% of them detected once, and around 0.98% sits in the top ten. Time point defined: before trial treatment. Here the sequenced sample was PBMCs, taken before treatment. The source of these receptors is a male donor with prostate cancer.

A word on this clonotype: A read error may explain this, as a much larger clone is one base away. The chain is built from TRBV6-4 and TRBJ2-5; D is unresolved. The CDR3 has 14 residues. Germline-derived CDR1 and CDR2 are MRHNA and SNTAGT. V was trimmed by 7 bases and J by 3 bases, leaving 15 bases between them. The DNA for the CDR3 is TGTGCCAGCATATATTACGGCAGGAAAGAGACCCAGTACTTC. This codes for CASIYYGRKETQYF.

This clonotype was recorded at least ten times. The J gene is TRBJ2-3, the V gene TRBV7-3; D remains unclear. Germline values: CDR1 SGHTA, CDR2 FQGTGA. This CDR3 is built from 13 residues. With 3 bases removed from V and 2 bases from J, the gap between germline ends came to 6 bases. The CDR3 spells CASSFGDTDTQYF. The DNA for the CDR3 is TGTGCCAGCAGCTTTGGAGACACAGATACGCAGTATTTT.

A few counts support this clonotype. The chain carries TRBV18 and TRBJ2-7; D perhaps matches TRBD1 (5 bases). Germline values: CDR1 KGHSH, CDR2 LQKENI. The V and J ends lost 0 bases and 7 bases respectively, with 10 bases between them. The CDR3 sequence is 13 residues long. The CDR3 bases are TGTGCCAGCTCACCACCGGGGCCAGGTGAGCAGTACTTC. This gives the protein CASSPPGPGEQYF.

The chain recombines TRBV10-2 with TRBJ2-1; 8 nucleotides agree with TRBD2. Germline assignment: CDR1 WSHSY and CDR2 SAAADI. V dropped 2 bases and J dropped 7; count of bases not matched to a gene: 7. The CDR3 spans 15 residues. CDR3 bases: TGCGCCAGCAGTGAGACTAGCGGCCTGCGAAATGAGCAGTTCTTC. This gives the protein CASSETSGLRNEQFF.

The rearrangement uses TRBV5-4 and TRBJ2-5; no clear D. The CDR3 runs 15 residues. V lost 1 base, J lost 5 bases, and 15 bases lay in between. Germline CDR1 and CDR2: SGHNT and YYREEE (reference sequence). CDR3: CASSLLADKQETQYF. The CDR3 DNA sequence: TGTGCCAGCAGCTTGCTGGCAGATAAGCAGGAGACCCAGTACTTC.

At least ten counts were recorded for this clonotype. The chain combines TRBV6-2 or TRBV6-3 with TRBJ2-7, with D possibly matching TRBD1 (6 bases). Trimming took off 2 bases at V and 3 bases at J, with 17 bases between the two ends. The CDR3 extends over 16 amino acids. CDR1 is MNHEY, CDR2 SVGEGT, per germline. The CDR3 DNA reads TGTGCCAGCAGTTACCTCCCGACCCAGGGGTACTACGAGCAGTACTTC. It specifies CASSYLPTQGYYEQYF.

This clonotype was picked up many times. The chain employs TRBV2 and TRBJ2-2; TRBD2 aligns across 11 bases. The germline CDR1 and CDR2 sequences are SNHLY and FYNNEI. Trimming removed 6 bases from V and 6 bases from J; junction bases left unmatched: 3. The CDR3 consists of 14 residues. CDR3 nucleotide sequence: TGTGCCAGCAGGCTAGCGGGAGGTTCCGGGGAGCTGTTTTTT. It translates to CASRLAGGSGELFF.

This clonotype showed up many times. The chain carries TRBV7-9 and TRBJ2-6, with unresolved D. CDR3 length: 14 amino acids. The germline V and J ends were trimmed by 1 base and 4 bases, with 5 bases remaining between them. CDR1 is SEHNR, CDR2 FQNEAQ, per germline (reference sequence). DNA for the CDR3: TGTGCCAGCAGCTTAGGTTCCGGGGCCAACGTCCTGACTTTC. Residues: CASSLGSGANVLTF.

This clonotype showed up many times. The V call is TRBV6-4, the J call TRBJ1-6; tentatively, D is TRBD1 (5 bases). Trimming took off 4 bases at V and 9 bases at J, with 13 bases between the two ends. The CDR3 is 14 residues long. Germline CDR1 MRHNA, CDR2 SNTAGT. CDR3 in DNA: TGTGCCAGCAGTGCCGGGGACCTCGGTTCACCCCTCCACTTT. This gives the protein CASSAGDLGSPLHF.

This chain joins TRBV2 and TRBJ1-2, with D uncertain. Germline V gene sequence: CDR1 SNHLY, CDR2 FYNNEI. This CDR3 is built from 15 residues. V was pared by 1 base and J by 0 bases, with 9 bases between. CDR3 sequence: CASSEGEISNYGYTF. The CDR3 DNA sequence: TGTGCCAGCAGTGAAGGGGAAATCTCTAACTATGGCTACACCTTC.

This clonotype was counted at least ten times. The CDR3: CASSPGTSVSYEQYF. The CDR3 DNA follows: TGTGCCAGTAGTCCCGGGACTAGCGTCTCCTACGAGCAGTACTTC. The chain links TRBV19 to TRBJ2-7, with 10 bases that match TRBD2. V trimming: 5 bases; J trimming: 0 bases; junction bases outside the gene matches: 4. The CDR3 spans 15 residues. Germline V CDR1 and CDR2: LNHDA, SQIVND (reference sequence). Full variable domain (remainder filled in from reference TRBV19 and TRBJ2-7): DGGITQSPKYLFRKEGQNVTLSCEQNLNHDAMYWYRQDPGQGLRLIYYSQIVNDFQKGDIAEGYSVSREKKESFPLTVTSAQKNPTAFYLCASSPGTSVSYEQYFGPGTRLTVT.

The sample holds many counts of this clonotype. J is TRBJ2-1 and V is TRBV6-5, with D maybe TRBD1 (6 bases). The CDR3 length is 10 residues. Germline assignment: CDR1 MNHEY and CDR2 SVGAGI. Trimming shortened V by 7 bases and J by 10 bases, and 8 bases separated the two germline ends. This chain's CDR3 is CASKGVEQFF. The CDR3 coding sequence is TGTGCCAGCAAGGGGGTGGAGCAGTTCTTC.

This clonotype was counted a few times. Here the CDR3 reads CASSPSPTVNTEAFF. The CDR3 nucleotides read TGTGCCAGCAGCCCGAGTCCGACGGTGAACACTGAAGCTTTCTTT. This chain connects TRBV9 to TRBJ1-1, with unresolved D. Germline CDR1 and CDR2: SGDLS and YYNGEE. Trimming removed 4 bases at V and 0 bases at J, with 13 bases between. The CDR3 is 15 residues long.

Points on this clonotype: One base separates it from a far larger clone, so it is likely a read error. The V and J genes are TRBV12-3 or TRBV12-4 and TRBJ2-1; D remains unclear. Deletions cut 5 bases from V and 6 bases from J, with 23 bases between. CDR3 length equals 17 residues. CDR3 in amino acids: CASSDRPRGAVVNEQFF. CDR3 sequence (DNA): TGTGCCAGCAGTGATCGGCCGCGTGGCGCCGTAGTCAATGAGCAGTTCTTC.

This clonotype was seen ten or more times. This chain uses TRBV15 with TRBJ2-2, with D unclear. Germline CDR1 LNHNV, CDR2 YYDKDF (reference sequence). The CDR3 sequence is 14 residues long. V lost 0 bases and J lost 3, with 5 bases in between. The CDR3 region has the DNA TGTGCCACCAGCAGAGATACGGACACCGGGGAGCTGTTTTTT. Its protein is CATSRDTDTGELFF.

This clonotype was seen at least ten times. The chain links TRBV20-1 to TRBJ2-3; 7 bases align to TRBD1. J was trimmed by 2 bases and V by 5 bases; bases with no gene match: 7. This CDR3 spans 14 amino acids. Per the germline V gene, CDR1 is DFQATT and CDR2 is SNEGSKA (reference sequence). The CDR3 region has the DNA TGCAGTGCTCCGGGACAGCTCCTCACAGATACGCAGTATTTT. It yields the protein CSAPGQLLTDTQYF.

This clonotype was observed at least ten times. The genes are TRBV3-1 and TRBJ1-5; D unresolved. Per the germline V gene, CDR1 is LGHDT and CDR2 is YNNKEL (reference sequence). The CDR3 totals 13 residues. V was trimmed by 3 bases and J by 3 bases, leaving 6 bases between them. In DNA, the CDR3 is TGTGCCAGCAGCCAGTTGGTCAATCAGCCCCAGCATTTT. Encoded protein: CASSQLVNQPQHF.

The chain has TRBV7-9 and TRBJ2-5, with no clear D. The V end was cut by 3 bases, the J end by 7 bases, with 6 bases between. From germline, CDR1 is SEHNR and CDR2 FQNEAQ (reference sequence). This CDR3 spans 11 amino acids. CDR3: CASSFAGTQYF. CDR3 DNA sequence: TGTGCCAGCAGCTTTGCCGGGACCCAGTACTTC.

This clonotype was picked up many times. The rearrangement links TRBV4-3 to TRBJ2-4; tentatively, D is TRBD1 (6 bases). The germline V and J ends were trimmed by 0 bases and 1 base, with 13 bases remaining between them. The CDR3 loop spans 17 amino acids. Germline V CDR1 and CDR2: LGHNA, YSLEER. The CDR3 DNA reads TGCGCCAGCAGCCAAGAACCAGGGGTTAAGGCCAAAAACATTCAGTACTTC. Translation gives CASSQEPGVKAKNIQYF.

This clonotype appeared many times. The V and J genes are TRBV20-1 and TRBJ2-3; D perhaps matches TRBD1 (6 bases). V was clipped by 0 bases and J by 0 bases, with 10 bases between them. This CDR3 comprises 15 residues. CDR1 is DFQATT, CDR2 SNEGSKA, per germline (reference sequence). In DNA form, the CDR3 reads TGCAGTGCTAGAGACAACAGGGAGAGCACAGATACGCAGTATTTT. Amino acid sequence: CSARDNRESTDTQYF.

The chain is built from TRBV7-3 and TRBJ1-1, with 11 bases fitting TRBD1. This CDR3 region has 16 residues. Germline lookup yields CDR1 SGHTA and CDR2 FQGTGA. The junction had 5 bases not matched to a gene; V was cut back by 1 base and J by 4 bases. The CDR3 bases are TGTGCCAGCAGCTTAATTGGAGGGACAGGGGGCACTGAAGCTTTCTTT. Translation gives CASSLIGGTGGTEAFF.

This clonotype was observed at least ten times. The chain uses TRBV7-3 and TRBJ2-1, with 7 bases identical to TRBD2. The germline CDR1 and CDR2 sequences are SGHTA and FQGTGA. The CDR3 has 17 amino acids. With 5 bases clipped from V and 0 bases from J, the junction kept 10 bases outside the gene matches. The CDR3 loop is CASSPQGGGSSYNEQFF. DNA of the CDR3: TGTGCCAGCAGCCCCCAGGGTGGCGGGAGCTCCTACAATGAGCAGTTCTTC.

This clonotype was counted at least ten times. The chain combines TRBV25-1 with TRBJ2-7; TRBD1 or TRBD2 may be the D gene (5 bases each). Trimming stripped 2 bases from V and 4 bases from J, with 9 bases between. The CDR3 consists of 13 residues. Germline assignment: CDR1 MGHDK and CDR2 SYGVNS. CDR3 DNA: TGTGCCAGCAGTGAACGGGGACCGTACGAGCAGTACTTC. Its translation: CASSERGPYEQYF.

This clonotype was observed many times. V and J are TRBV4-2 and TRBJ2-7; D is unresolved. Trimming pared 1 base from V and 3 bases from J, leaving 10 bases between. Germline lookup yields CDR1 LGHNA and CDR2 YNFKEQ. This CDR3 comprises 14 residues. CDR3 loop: CASSQGVGYYEQYF. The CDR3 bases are TGTGCCAGCAGCCAAGGAGTCGGATACTACGAGCAGTACTTC.

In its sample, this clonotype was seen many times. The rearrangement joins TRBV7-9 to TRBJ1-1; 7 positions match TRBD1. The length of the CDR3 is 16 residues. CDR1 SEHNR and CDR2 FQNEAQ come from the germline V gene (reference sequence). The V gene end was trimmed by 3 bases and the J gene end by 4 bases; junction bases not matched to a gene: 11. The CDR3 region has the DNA TGTGCCAGCAGCTTTGTATCAGGGGGACTTGGCACTGAAGCTTTCTTT. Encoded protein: CASSFVSGGLGTEAFF. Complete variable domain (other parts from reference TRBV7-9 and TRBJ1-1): DTGVSQNPRHKITKRGQNVTFRCDPISEHNRLYWYRQTLGQGPEFLTYFQNEAQLEKSRLLSDRFSAERPKGSFSTLEIQRTEQGDSAMYLCASSFVSGGLGTEAFFGQGTRLTVV.

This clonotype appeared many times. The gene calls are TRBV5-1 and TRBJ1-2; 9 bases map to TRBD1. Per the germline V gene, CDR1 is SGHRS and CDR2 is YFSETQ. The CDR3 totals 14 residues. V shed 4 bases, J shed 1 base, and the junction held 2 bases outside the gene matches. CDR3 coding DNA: TGCGCCAGCAGCCGGACAGGGGATAACTATGGCTACACCTTC. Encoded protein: CASSRTGDNYGYTF.

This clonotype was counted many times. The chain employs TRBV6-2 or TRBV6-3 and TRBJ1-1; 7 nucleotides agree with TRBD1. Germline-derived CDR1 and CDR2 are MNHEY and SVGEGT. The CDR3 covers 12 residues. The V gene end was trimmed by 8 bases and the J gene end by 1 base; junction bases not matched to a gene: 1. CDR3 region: CASWDRNTEAFF. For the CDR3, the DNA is TGTGCCAGCTGGGACAGGAACACTGAAGCTTTCTTT.

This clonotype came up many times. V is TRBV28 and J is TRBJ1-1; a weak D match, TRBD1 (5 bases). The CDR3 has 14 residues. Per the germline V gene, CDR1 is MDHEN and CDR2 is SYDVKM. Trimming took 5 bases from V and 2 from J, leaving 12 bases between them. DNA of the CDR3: TGTGCCAGCAGTCCCGACAGACCAAACACTGAAGCTTTCTTT. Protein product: CASSPDRPNTEAFF.

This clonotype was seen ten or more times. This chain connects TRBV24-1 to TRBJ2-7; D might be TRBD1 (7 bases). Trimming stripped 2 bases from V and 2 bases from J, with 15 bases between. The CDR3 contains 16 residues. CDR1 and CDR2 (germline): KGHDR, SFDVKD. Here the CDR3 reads CATSDSTQGRTYEQYF. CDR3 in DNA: TGTGCCACCAGTGATTCCACACAGGGGAGGACCTACGAGCAGTACTTC.

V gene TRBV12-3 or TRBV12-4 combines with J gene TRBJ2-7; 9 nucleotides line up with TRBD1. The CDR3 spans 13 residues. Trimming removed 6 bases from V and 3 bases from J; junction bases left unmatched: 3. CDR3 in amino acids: CASRDRGNYEQYF. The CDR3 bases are TGTGCCAGCAGGGACAGGGGAAACTACGAGCAGTACTTC.

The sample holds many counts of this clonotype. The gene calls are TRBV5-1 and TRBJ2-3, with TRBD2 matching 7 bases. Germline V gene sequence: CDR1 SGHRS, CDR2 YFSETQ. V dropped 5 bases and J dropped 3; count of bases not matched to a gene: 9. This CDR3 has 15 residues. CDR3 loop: CASRMAGDYTDTQYF. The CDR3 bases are TGCGCCAGCAGGATGGCGGGGGATTATACAGATACGCAGTATTTT. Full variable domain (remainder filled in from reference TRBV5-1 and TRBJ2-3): KAGVTQTPRYLIKTRGQQVTLSCSPISGHRSVSWYQQTPGQGLQFLFEYFSETQRNKGNFPGRFSGRQFSNSRSEMNVSTLELGDSALYLCASRMAGDYTDTQYFGPGTRLTVL.

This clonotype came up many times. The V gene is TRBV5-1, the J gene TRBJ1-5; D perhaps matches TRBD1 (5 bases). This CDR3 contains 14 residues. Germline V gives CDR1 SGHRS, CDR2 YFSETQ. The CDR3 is CGPYQPGRGQPQHF. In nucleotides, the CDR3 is TGCGGCCCCTATCAGCCAGGGAGGGGTCAGCCCCAGCATTTT.